This T cell receptor (beta chain) appears in the sequencing data of a study of cytomegalovirus exposure and HLA in healthy donors. Overall study context: HLA-typed donors were the source of around 77 million unique TCRs held in an early data release.

This CDR3 comprises 14 residues. This clone showed up just a few times. Its specificity is unknown. The study's findings and limits: Earlier findings revealed that most TCR beta V segments proved productive either about 87% or about 30% of the time. Common viral pathogens (according to a later analysis) appeared linked to several of the most significant clusters. TRBV6-2, TRBV6-3 and other indistinguishable V segments were excluded.

The PCR employed 60 Vbeta primers together with 13 Jbeta primers. The data were produced by immunoSEQ multiplex PCR, yet TCRdb's version contains in-frame clones alone and is incomplete. The profile shows about 160,000 clones, over 60% of them singletons. V and J are TRBV12-1 and TRBJ2-7; the table names TRBD1, a call not compared with the DNA. TRBV12-1 is labeled a pseudogene. This sequence was found in a woman in her twenties or thirties in good health and CMV-seronegative. The material sequenced was PBMCs. In DNA form, the CDR3 reads TGTGCCAGCAGTTATCTGGGACAGTTGCACGAGCAGTACTTC. Translated: CASSYLGQLHEQYF.